This T cell receptor (beta chain) stems from a study of blood T cell repertoires in COVID-19. TCRdb keeps only in-frame clones here, not all; method: immunoSEQ multiplex PCR. This sample has about 280,000 clones, with approximately 88% found just once. The CDR3 has 16 amino acids. Germline trimming cut 3 bases from V and 7 bases from J; bases unmatched to any gene: 8. The germline gives CDR1 SGHNT, CDR2 YYREEE (reference sequence). The TCR was taken from a woman aged 40 to 50 who had recovered from COVID-19. The sequenced sample was PBMCs or T cells enriched from blood (not recorded which). The J gene is TRBJ2-1, the V gene TRBV5-4; 12 bases map to TRBD2. The CDR3 protein is CASSSTSGSSWNEQFF. CDR3 nucleotides: TGTGCCAGCAGCTCGACTAGCGGGAGTTCATGGAATGAGCAGTTCTTC.